These 26 T cell receptor beta chains were all obtained from the same sample, sequenced in a study of blood T cell repertoires in COVID-19. The method was immunoSEQ multiplex PCR; TCRdb's version includes in-frame clones alone and lacks a portion of them. The data show about 190,000 clones, around 84% seen once. Material: PBMCs or T cells enriched from blood (not recorded which). The receptor set was obtained from a woman aged 25 to 45 who had been exposed to COVID-19.

In its sample, this clone was seen once. This rearrangement joins TRBV19 to TRBJ1-4; no definite D call. The CDR3 totals 14 residues. Germline-derived CDR1 and CDR2 are LNHDA and SQIVND (reference sequence). V lost 4 bases and J lost 5, with 11 bases in between. The CDR3 sequence: CASSTQWLNEKLFF. The CDR3 DNA reads TGTGCCAGTAGTACTCAGTGGTTAAATGAAAAACTGTTTTTT.

J is TRBJ2-7 and V is TRBV4-2; tentatively, D is TRBD2 (5 bases). The ends were cut back, 0 bases at V and 5 bases at J, with 8 bases in the middle. Germline V gene data show CDR1 as LGHNA and CDR2 as YNFKEQ. The CDR3 is made up of 13 amino acids. The CDR3 bases are TGTGCCAGCAGCCAAGATTTCGGGGACGAGCAGTACTTC. Protein product: CASSQDFGDEQYF.

This clone came up a few times. The genes are TRBV4-1 and TRBJ2-7, with 7 bases aligning to TRBD1. Germline-derived CDR1 and CDR2 are MGHRA and YSYEKL. V shed 0 bases, J shed 2 bases, and the junction held 7 bases outside the gene matches. There are 16 residues in the CDR3. In DNA form, the CDR3 reads TGCGCCAGCAGCCAAGACGACCGACAGGGAGCCTACGAGCAGTACTTC. Protein product: CASSQDDRQGAYEQYF.

This clone was picked up one time. The rearrangement joins TRBV6-2 or TRBV6-3 to TRBJ1-1, with D tentatively TRBD1 (5 bases). The CDR3 length is 13 residues. V was trimmed by 2 bases and J by 5 bases, leaving 9 bases between them. Germline V gene lookup returns CDR1 MNHEY and CDR2 SVGEGT. CDR3 bases: TGTGCCAGCAGTTACCCAGGGTGGACTGAAGCTTTCTTT. Protein sequence: CASSYPGWTEAFF.

The rearrangement uses TRBV7-2 and TRBJ2-3; TRBD2 agrees at 11 bases. Germline-derived CDR1 and CDR2 are SGHTA and FQGNSA. J lost 1 base, V lost 6 bases, and 9 bases had no gene match. This CDR3 spans 17 amino acids. The CDR3 region is CASRISGGAVGTDTQYF. CDR3 DNA: TGTGCCAGCAGAATTAGCGGGGGGGCAGTCGGCACAGATACGCAGTATTTT. The whole variable domain, remainder taken from reference TRBV7-2 and TRBJ2-3, is GAGVSQSPSNKVTEKGKDVELRCDPISGHTALYWYRQSLGQGLEFLIYFQGNSAPDKSGLPSDRFSAERTGGSVSTLTIQRTQQEDSAVYLCASRISGGAVGTDTQYFGPGTRLTVL.

The chain links TRBV4-1 to TRBJ2-5; 8 nucleotides line up with TRBD1. This CDR3 is 15 amino acids long. Germline V gene sequence: CDR1 MGHRA, CDR2 YSYEKL. The junction had 7 bases not matched to a gene; V was cut back by 4 bases and J by 3 bases. The CDR3 DNA reads as TGCGCCAGCAGCCTCCCAACAGGGGGTAAAGAGACCCAGTACTTC. Translating it yields CASSLPTGGKETQYF.

This sequence joins TRBV7-9 and TRBJ2-4; 9 positions match TRBD1. This CDR3 is 15 amino acids long. Per the germline V gene, CDR1 is SEHNR and CDR2 is FQNEAQ (reference sequence). Trimming removed 3 bases from V and 8 bases from J; junction bases left unmatched: 8. For the CDR3, the DNA is TGTGCCAGCAGCTTTGGACAGGGGAGGGGGGACATTCAGTACTTC. Translating gives CASSFGQGRGDIQYF.

This chain uses TRBV15 with TRBJ2-2, with 7 bases fitting TRBD1. V lost 0 bases, J lost 5 bases, and 9 bases stayed unmatched. Germline values: CDR1 LNHNV, CDR2 YYDKDF (reference sequence). The CDR3 contains 17 residues. CDR3 in DNA: TGTGCCACCAGCAGAGAGATAAAGGGGGCGATGACCGGGGAGCTGTTTTTT. Its protein is CATSREIKGAMTGELFF.

This clone was counted between two and nine times. J is TRBJ1-1 and V is TRBV6-5; 8 positions agree with TRBD1. With V trimmed by 5 bases and J by 6 bases, 8 bases remained unmatched. Looked up from germline, CDR1 is MNHEY and CDR2 is SVGAGI. This CDR3 contains 14 residues. CDR3 nucleotides: TGTGCCAGCAGTAATTCCAGGGGGCTCCCTGAAGCTTTCTTT. Translation gives CASSNSRGLPEAFF.

The chain combines TRBV7-2 with TRBJ1-4; 8 bases match TRBD1. Germline-derived CDR1 and CDR2 are SGHTA and FQGNSA. Germline trimming cut 5 bases from V and 6 bases from J; bases unmatched to any gene: 8. The CDR3 totals 15 residues. The CDR3 region has the DNA TGTGCCAGCAGCCTCGTGACAGGGGTCGATGAAAAACTGTTTTTT. This translates into CASSLVTGVDEKLFF.

The chain joins TRBV6-5 to TRBJ1-3; D gene uncertain. This CDR3 contains 15 residues. Germline-derived CDR1 and CDR2 are MNHEY and SVGAGI. With 0 bases removed from V and 6 bases from J, the gap between germline ends came to 12 bases. CDR3 protein: CASSYSPGVENTIYF. In DNA form, the CDR3 reads TGTGCCAGCAGTTACTCGCCGGGTGTGGAAAACACCATATATTTT.

The CDR3 reads CASSRTSGGGYEQYF. CDR3 DNA sequence: TGTGCCAGCAGCCGCACTAGCGGGGGAGGCTACGAGCAGTACTTC. V gene TRBV7-2 combines with J gene TRBJ2-7; TRBD2 matches at 11 bases. Germline V CDR1 and CDR2: SGHTA, FQGNSA. The CDR3 runs to 15 residues. V was clipped by 5 bases and J by 3 bases; unmatched bases: 6.

CDR3 region: CATSRVSHEQFF. As DNA, the CDR3 is TGTGCCACCAGCAGAGTTAGTCATGAGCAGTTCTTC. The chain carries TRBV15 and TRBJ2-1; D remains unclear. CDR3 length equals 12 residues. V was clipped by 1 base and J by 8 bases, with 6 bases between them. Germline values: CDR1 LNHNV, CDR2 YYDKDF (reference sequence).

As to this clone: The same CDR3 also results from other DNA sequences found in this sample. The V gene is TRBV5-1, the J gene TRBJ2-7, with 10 bases matching TRBD1. This CDR3 spans 14 amino acids. Looked up from germline, CDR1 is SGHRS and CDR2 is YFSETQ. The junction had 4 bases not matched to a gene; V was cut back by 4 bases and J by 3 bases. CDR3 coding DNA: TGCGCCAGCAGCCCGGGACAGGGGAGCTACGAGCAGTACTTC. Its translation: CASSPGQGSYEQYF.

The V and J genes are TRBV10-3 and TRBJ1-1, with 7 bases matching TRBD1. This CDR3 is built from 14 residues. The V gene end was trimmed by 2 bases and the J gene end by 3 bases; junction bases not matched to a gene: 3. The germline V gene has CDR1 ENHRY and CDR2 SYGVKD. CDR3 loop: CAISERQGDTEAFF. The DNA of the CDR3 is TGTGCCATCAGTGAGCGACAGGGCGACACTGAAGCTTTCTTT.

The V gene is TRBV19, the J gene TRBJ1-5, with 7 nucleotides matching TRBD1. Unmatched junction bases numbered 13, after V lost 6 bases and J lost 5 bases. CDR1 and CDR2 from the germline V gene are LNHDA and SQIVND (reference sequence). The CDR3 is 16 residues long. The CDR3 spells CASSLRRGDRDQPQHF. DNA of the CDR3: TGTGCCAGTAGCCTCCGAAGGGGGGACAGAGATCAGCCCCAGCATTTT.

The chain employs TRBV6-5 and TRBJ1-1; D gene ambiguous. Deletions cut 0 bases from V and 1 base from J, with 6 bases between. This CDR3 is 14 amino acids long. The germline CDR1 and CDR2 sequences are MNHEY and SVGAGI. The CDR3 nucleotides are TGTGCCAGCAGTTACTCGAGGGAGAACACTGAAGCTTTCTTT. Residues: CASSYSRENTEAFF.

This clone was seen once. This chain uses TRBV30 with TRBJ1-2, with TRBD1 matching over 8 bases. Germline-derived CDR1 and CDR2 are GTSNPN and SVGIG (reference sequence). V was pared by 4 bases and J by 7 bases, with 8 bases of the junction left unmatched. The CDR3 contains 13 residues. The CDR3 loop is CAWNWQTGGGYTF. CDR3 bases: TGTGCCTGGAATTGGCAAACAGGGGGTGGCTACACCTTC.

Here the CDR3 reads CASSSSRRRGGTDTQYF. The DNA for the CDR3 is TGTGCCAGCAGCTCCTCCCGTCGGCGGGGGGGAACAGATACGCAGTATTTT. The chain couples TRBV5-6 to TRBJ2-3, with TRBD2 matching over 9 bases. CDR1 and CDR2 from the germline V gene are SGHDT and YYEEEE. The CDR3 totals 17 residues. The V segment lost 3 bases and the J segment 3 bases; nucleotides outside the gene matches: 11.

CDR3 region: CATSRGGLSNTEAFF. CDR3 sequence (DNA): TGTGCCACCAGCAGGGGGGGGCTCAGTAACACTGAAGCTTTCTTT. This rearrangement joins TRBV15 to TRBJ1-1, with a possible D match to TRBD1 (6 bases). Per the germline V gene, CDR1 is LNHNV and CDR2 is YYDKDF (reference sequence). Trimming pared 3 bases from V and 2 bases from J, leaving 13 bases between. This CDR3 spans 15 amino acids.

The chain's CDR3 is CASSLFQYKQYF. The CDR3 DNA sequence: TGTGCCAGCTCACTTTTTCAGTATAAGCAGTACTTC. V gene TRBV18 combines with J gene TRBJ2-7; no clear D gene. Looked up from germline, CDR1 is KGHSH and CDR2 is LQKENI. The CDR3 length is 12 residues. V gave up 4 bases and J gave up 8 bases, with 12 bases separating them.

The genes are TRBV2 and TRBJ2-7, with D perhaps TRBD1 (5 bases). Germline V lookup: CDR1 SNHLY, CDR2 FYNNEI. The V end lost 8 bases, the J end lost 1 base, and 9 bases lay between the germline ends. The CDR3 is made up of 12 amino acids. The chain's CDR3 is CASLRASYEQYF. The CDR3 nucleotides are TGTGCCAGCCTCAGGGCATCCTACGAGCAGTACTTC.

This rearrangement joins TRBV7-9 to TRBJ1-1, with TRBD1 identical over 9 bases. The CDR3 is 13 residues long. Germline-derived CDR1 and CDR2 are SEHNR and FQNEAQ (reference sequence). The V gene end was trimmed by 3 bases and the J gene end by 7 bases; junction bases not matched to a gene: 3. The chain's CDR3 is CASSFGQGIEAFF. DNA for the CDR3: TGTGCCAGCAGCTTCGGACAGGGGATTGAAGCTTTCTTT. Supplemented by reference TRBV7-9 and TRBJ1-1, the full variable domain reads DTGVSQNPRHKITKRGQNVTFRCDPISEHNRLYWYRQTLGQGPEFLTYFQNEAQLEKSRLLSDRFSAERPKGSFSTLEIQRTEQGDSAMYLCASSFGQGIEAFFGQGTRLTVV.

This clone came up a few times. V gene TRBV4-1 combines with J gene TRBJ1-4; D uncertain. The germline V and J ends were trimmed by 0 bases and 8 bases, with 10 bases remaining between them. Germline V gene data show CDR1 as MGHRA and CDR2 as YSYEKL. The CDR3 length is 14 residues. The CDR3 loop reads CASSQDTQMEKLFF. In DNA form, the CDR3 reads TGCGCCAGCAGCCAAGATACTCAAATGGAAAAACTGTTTTTT.

J is TRBJ2-7 and V is TRBV7-9; the D gene is possibly TRBD1 (6 bases). The V and J ends lost 2 bases and 7 bases respectively, with 18 bases between them. CDR1 is SEHNR, CDR2 FQNEAQ, per germline (reference sequence). CDR3 length equals 15 residues. The CDR3 sequence is CASSLQGGGSDEQYF. CDR3 sequence (DNA): TGTGCCAGCAGCTTACAAGGGGGTGGTTCGGATGAGCAGTACTTC.

The chain has TRBV5-1 and TRBJ1-4; weak D call: TRBD1 (6 bases). This CDR3 has 14 amino acids. The V end was cut by 4 bases, the J end by 8 bases, with 15 bases between. Germline lookup yields CDR1 SGHRS and CDR2 YFSETQ. The CDR3 sequence: CASSPDSPHEKLFF. The CDR3 DNA follows: TGCGCCAGCAGCCCGGACAGCCCACACGAAAAACTGTTTTTT.